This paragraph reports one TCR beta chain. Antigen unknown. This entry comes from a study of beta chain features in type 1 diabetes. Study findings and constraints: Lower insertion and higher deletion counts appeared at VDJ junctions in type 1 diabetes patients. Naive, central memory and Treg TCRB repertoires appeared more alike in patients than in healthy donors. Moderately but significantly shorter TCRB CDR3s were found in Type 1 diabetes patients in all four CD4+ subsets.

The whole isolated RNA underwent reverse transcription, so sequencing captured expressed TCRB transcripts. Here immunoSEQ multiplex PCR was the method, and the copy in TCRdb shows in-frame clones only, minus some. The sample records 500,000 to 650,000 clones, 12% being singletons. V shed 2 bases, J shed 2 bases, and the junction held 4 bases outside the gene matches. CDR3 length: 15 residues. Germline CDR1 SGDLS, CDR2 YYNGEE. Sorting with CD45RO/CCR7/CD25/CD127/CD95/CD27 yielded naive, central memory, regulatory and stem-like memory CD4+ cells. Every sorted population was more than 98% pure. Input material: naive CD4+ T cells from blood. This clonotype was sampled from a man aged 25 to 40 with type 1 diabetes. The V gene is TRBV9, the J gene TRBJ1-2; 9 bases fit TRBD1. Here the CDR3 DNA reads TGTGCCAGCAGCGTTCAGGACAGGGGAAACTATGGCTACACCTTC. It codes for CASSVQDRGNYGYTF.